This TCR beta chain was captured in a study of Ad26.COV2.S vaccination and SARS-CoV-2 variants. Whole-study context: Into the muscle, Ad26.COV2.S was dosed once or twice, 56 days apart.

About this clone: This same CDR3 is encoded by further DNA sequences in the sample.

The method was immunoSEQ multiplex PCR; TCRdb's version includes in-frame clones alone and lacks a portion of them. The sample gives around 450,000 clones, roughly nine tenths of which show up once; approximately 2.5% is in the top ten. The treatment denotes: some 20 received Ad26.COV2.S at low or high dose, single or two shots; roughly five received placebo; per-sample allocation not given. The investigators took samples on day 63 after the first vaccine or placebo injection. An Ad26 vector carrying the Wuhan-strain SARS-CoV-2 spike served as the vaccine. Germline V CDR1 and CDR2: GTSNPN, SVGIG (reference sequence). Trimming removed 0 bases from V and 0 bases from J, with 5 bases in between. This CDR3 comprises 13 residues.

The rearrangement joins TRBV30 to TRBJ1-1; D not resolved. This TCR was recovered from a person aged 18-65 years who received the Ad26.COV2.S COVID-19 vaccine or a placebo. The sample consisted of peripheral blood, taken in a trial of Ad26.COV2.S vaccine versus placebo. CDR3 nucleotide sequence: TGTGCCTGGAGTGTACTGTTGAACACTGAAGCTTTCTTT. Translating it yields CAWSVLLNTEAFF. The variable domain in full, completed from reference TRBV30 and TRBJ1-1, reads SQTIHQWPATLVQPVGSPLSLECTVEGTSNPNLYWYRQAAGRGLQLLFYSVGIGQISSEVPQNLSASRPQDRQFILSSKKLLLSDSGFYLCAWSVLLNTEAFFGQGTRLTVV.